One sample yielded the 17 T cell receptor beta chains listed below, sequenced in a study of cytomegalovirus exposure and HLA in healthy donors. With 60 Vbeta and 13 Jbeta primers, the PCR was carried out. Data came from immunoSEQ multiplex PCR; TCRdb stores just in-frame clones and leaves some out. Here the sample table reports roughly 200,000 clones. The sample consisted of PBMCs. Receptors were obtained from a man aged 30-40 years in good health and CMV-seronegative.

This sequence joins TRBV11-3 and TRBJ2-1, with D maybe TRBD1 (6 bases). The CDR3 is 13 amino acids. CDR1 SGHNT and CDR2 YENEEA come from the germline V gene. The V gene lost 1 base and the J gene lost 9 bases, with 10 bases spanning the gap. The CDR3 region has the DNA TGTGCCAGCAGCTTAGTTCAGGGGAGTGAGCAGTTCTTC. Protein sequence: CASSLVQGSEQFF.

The chain combines TRBV6-1 with TRBJ1-6; 7 positions agree with TRBD1. This CDR3 has 16 amino acids. The V gene end was trimmed by 1 base and the J gene end by 5 bases; junction bases not matched to a gene: 5. Germline-derived CDR1 and CDR2 are MNHNS and SASEGT. CDR3 loop: CASSEGPTGNNSPLHF. For the CDR3, the DNA is TGTGCCAGCAGTGAAGGCCCGACAGGGAATAATTCACCCCTCCACTTT.

The V and J genes are TRBV7-9 and TRBJ1-3; possibly TRBD1 for D (6 bases). Germline lookup yields CDR1 SEHNR and CDR2 FQNEAQ (reference sequence). The V end was cut by 6 bases, the J end by 0 bases, with 18 bases between. The CDR3 runs 17 residues. The CDR3 region has the DNA TGTGCCAGCAGTCCTATAGACAGGAGTAGCTCTGGAAACACCATATATTTT. Its translation: CASSPIDRSSSGNTIYF.

The rearrangement uses TRBV7-8 and TRBJ1-2, with D perhaps TRBD1 (5 bases). The CDR3 loop spans 14 amino acids. In germline, CDR1 is SGHVS, CDR2 FQNEAQ. The ends were cut back, 1 base at V and 6 bases at J, with 12 bases in the middle. The DNA of the CDR3 is TGTGCCAGCAGCTTAGTAGGCAGGGCCCATGGCTACACCTTC. This translates into CASSLVGRAHGYTF.

The chain combines TRBV5-1 with TRBJ2-3; D is unclear. V lost 0 bases and J lost 3, with 8 bases in between. The CDR3 runs 14 residues. The V gene's germline CDR1 is SGHRS and CDR2 YFSETQ. This CDR3 is CASSLGLGTDTQYF. Here the CDR3 DNA reads TGCGCCAGCAGCTTGGGCCTAGGAACAGATACGCAGTATTTT.

V and J are TRBV5-4 and TRBJ2-7, with 7 nucleotides matching TRBD1. The CDR3 consists of 14 residues. Germline CDR1 is SGHNT and CDR2 is YYREEE (reference sequence). V dropped 4 bases and J dropped 5; count of bases not matched to a gene: 9. In DNA form, the CDR3 reads TGTGCCAGCAGCGGGACAGCAAAGGGGAACGAGCAGTACTTC. This encodes CASSGTAKGNEQYF.

V usage is TRBV7-3 and J usage is TRBJ1-1; D is perhaps TRBD1 (5 bases). The CDR3 extends over 14 amino acids. From germline, CDR1 is SGHTA and CDR2 FQGTGA. V was trimmed by 2 bases and J by 1 base, leaving 8 bases between them. The CDR3 sequence: CASSLPGQNTEAFF. In nucleotides, the CDR3 is TGTGCCAGCAGCTTACCCGGACAGAACACTGAAGCTTTCTTT.

V usage is TRBV20-1 and J usage is TRBJ2-1, with unresolved D. Germline assignment: CDR1 DFQATT and CDR2 SNEGSKA (reference sequence). Trimming left V 3 bases short and J 6 bases short, with 6 bases between. CDR3 length: 11 amino acids. CDR3 sequence reads: CSASKPNEQFF. The CDR3 DNA is TGCAGTGCTAGCAAGCCCAATGAGCAGTTCTTC.

The CDR3 DNA follows: TGTGCCAGCAGCCCACCGGGGACTAGCAGCTACAATGAGCAGTTCTTC. Translated: CASSPPGTSSYNEQFF. The chain couples TRBV11-2 to TRBJ2-1, with TRBD2 matching 9 bases. The CDR3 is made up of 16 amino acids. V was pared by 5 bases and J by 3 bases, with 8 bases of the junction left unmatched. Germline V lookup: CDR1 SGHAT, CDR2 FQNNGV.

This chain joins TRBV10-3 and TRBJ2-7; 7 nucleotides match TRBD1. The J segment lost 4 bases and the V segment lost 2 bases, leaving 11 bases of the junction unmatched. The CDR3 covers 16 residues. CDR1 ENHRY and CDR2 SYGVKD come from the germline V gene. In nucleotides, the CDR3 is TGTGCCATCAGTGAGGGCAGGACAGGTGGAGTTTACGAGCAGTACTTC. Translation gives CAISEGRTGGVYEQYF.

The chain couples TRBV18 to TRBJ2-7, with 9 bases that match TRBD2. Trimming took 3 bases from V and 7 from J; bases not matched to a gene: 7. The CDR3 runs 14 residues. Germline V gene lookup returns CDR1 KGHSH and CDR2 LQKENI. The CDR3 DNA reads as TGTGCCAGCTCACCCGCTAGCGGGAATAGGGAGCAGTACTTC. It is translated as CASSPASGNREQYF.

The rearrangement uses TRBV2 and TRBJ2-1; D possibly corresponds to TRBD2 (5 bases). The germline V gene encodes CDR1 SNHLY and CDR2 FYNNEI. The length of the CDR3 is 11 residues. Between the trimmed V and J ends, which lost 6 bases and 8 bases, there was a span of 8 bases. DNA of the CDR3: TGTGCCAGCAGCCCGAGGGATGAGCAGTTCTTC. It codes for CASSPRDEQFF.

CDR3 coding DNA: TGCGCCAGCAGCTTCGGTGCGGGATGGGACGAGCAGTACTTC. Encoded protein: CASSFGAGWDEQYF. V is TRBV5-1 and J is TRBJ2-7; tentatively, D is TRBD2 (6 bases). The ends were cut back, 2 bases at V and 5 bases at J, with 14 bases in the middle. This CDR3 has 14 residues. Germline V lookup: CDR1 SGHRS, CDR2 YFSETQ.

The chain combines TRBV19 with TRBJ1-1; D gene ambiguous. V lost 6 bases, J lost 11 bases, and 13 bases lay in between. Germline lookup yields CDR1 LNHDA and CDR2 SQIVND (reference sequence). The CDR3 runs 11 residues. This CDR3 is CASRRIWEAFF. The CDR3 nucleotides are TGTGCCAGTAGGAGGATTTGGGAGGCTTTCTTT. The full variable domain, its missing parts supplied by reference TRBV19 and TRBJ1-1, is DGGITQSPKYLFRKEGQNVTLSCEQNLNHDAMYWYRQDPGQGLRLIYYSQIVNDFQKGDIAEGYSVSREKKESFPLTVTSAQKNPTAFYLCASRRIWEAFFGQGTRLTVV.

The CDR3 spells CSVAGRGSSEQYF. The CDR3 bases are TGCAGCGTCGCAGGGAGGGGGTCTTCCGAGCAGTACTTC. The J gene is TRBJ2-7, the V gene TRBV29-1; D may be TRBD2 (7 bases). This CDR3 is 13 amino acids long. Per germline, CDR1 SQVTM and CDR2 ANQGSEA. The germline V and J ends were trimmed by 6 bases and 6 bases, with 18 bases remaining between them.

J is TRBJ1-1 and V is TRBV5-8; D possibly corresponds to TRBD1 (6 bases). The V and J ends lost 3 bases and 7 bases respectively, with 7 bases between them. Germline CDR1 and CDR2: SGHTS and YDEGEE. The CDR3 extends over 11 amino acids. CDR3 amino acids: CASSWGHEAFF. CDR3 bases: TGTGCCAGCAGCTGGGGGCATGAAGCTTTCTTT.

The chain has TRBV5-1 and TRBJ2-3; D uncertain. The CDR3 is made up of 13 amino acids. The germline CDR1 and CDR2 sequences are SGHRS and YFSETQ. The germline V and J ends were trimmed by 3 bases and 0 bases, with 5 bases remaining between them. The CDR3 region has the DNA TGCGCCAGCAGCTATACAAGCACAGATACGCAGTATTTT. Its protein is CASSYTSTDTQYF.